The rows below give T cell receptor beta chains drawn from one sample of a study of shared clonotypes between healthy human individuals. Produced via immunoSEQ multiplex PCR; TCRdb's table is partial and in-frame only. Here the sample spans roughly 510,000 clones, over 60% being singletons. The sample consisted of PBMCs. The source of these receptors is a middle-aged woman in good health. Some clones in this sample may be carry-over from other donors' samples. CDR3s include the opening cysteine and the closing phenylalanine or tryptophan. The D gene is left open where the match is weak. The listing skips clone size in some rows; elsewhere it reads once, few, many or a size class.

clone_size	v_call	d_call	cdr3_length	j_call	cdr3_aa	cdr3_nt
NA	TRBV5-1	NA	13	TRBJ2-1	CASSLGTDNEQFF	TGCGCCAGCAGCTTGGGTACCGACAATGAGCAGTTCTTC
few	TRBV4-1	TRBD1	16	TRBJ2-1	CASSQDRGQVYNEQFF	TGCGCCAGCAGCCAAGATAGGGGACAGGTCTACAATGAGCAGTTCTTC
NA	TRBV7-8	NA	15	TRBJ2-1	CASSPAGQYYNEQFF	TGTGCCAGCAGCCCCGCGGGACAGTACTACAATGAGCAGTTCTTC
NA	TRBV18	NA	14	TRBJ1-5	CASSQGPSNQPQHF	TGTGCCAGCTCACAGGGCCCTAGCAATCAGCCCCAGCATTTT
NA	TRBV7-7	TRBD2	15	TRBJ2-3	CASSLGLAGTDTQYF	TGTGCTAGCAGCTTGGGACTAGCGGGGACGGATACGCAGTATTTT
few	TRBV2	TRBD2	16	TRBJ2-3	CASSEALAGATDTQYF	TGTGCCAGCAGTGAAGCGCTAGCGGGAGCGACAGATACGCAGTATTTT
NA	TRBV28	NA	16	TRBJ1-1	CASSLPLGGLNTEAFF	TGTGCCAGCAGTTTACCCCTCGGGGGGCTAAACACTGAAGCTTTCTTT
few	TRBV6-6	NA	12	TRBJ1-5	CARRGGCQPQHF	TGTGCCAGGCGAGGAGGGTGTCAGCCCCAGCATTTT
NA	TRBV18	TRBD2	15	TRBJ2-7	CASSPGLDAKSEQYF	TGTGCCAGCTCACCCGGACTAGATGCGAAGAGCGAGCAGTACTTC
NA	TRBV7-8	NA	13	TRBJ1-2	CASSETGNYGYTF	TGTGCCAGCAGCGAGACAGGAAACTATGGCTACACCTTC
NA	TRBV5-1	NA	18	TRBJ2-3	CASSLVGAGRTSTDTQYF	TGCGCCAGCAGCTTGGTGGGGGCGGGAAGAACTAGCACAGATACGCAGTATTTT
once	TRBV4-3	TRBD2	16	TRBJ2-2	CASSQGLAGGSGELFF	TGCGCCAGCAGCCAAGGACTAGCGGGAGGATCCGGGGAGCTGTTTTTT
NA	TRBV6-4	NA	14	TRBJ2-7	CASSRQRTAYEQYF	TGTGCCAGCAGCCGACAGCGCACAGCCTACGAGCAGTACTTC
NA	TRBV7-3	TRBD1	16	TRBJ2-2	CASSGTGVGLTGELFF	TGTGCCAGCTCCGGGACAGGGGTCGGTCTCACCGGGGAGCTGTTTTTT
few	TRBV6-1	NA	15	TRBJ2-7	CASSVVDSRTYEQYF	TGTGCCAGCAGTGTTGTAGACAGCAGAACCTACGAGCAGTACTTC